Presented here are 26 T cell receptor beta chains from one specimen sequenced in a study of breast tumors, draining lymph nodes, adjacent tissues. TCRdb re-called the multiplex PCR reads with MiXCR, one entry per CDR3 protein. The sample holds approximately 170,000 distinct CDR3 sequences, roughly a third seen once. Samples came from axillary lymph nodes draining the breast cancer. Material: axillary lymph node tissue. These receptors came from a female donor with breast cancer. Some clones in this sample may be carry-over from other donors' samples.

To note about this clonotype: Germline and junction disagree at one end, which may indicate a read error. This chain uses TRBV6-6 with TRBJ1-2, with a tentative D call TRBD1 (5 bases). Germline V gives CDR1 MNHNY, CDR2 SVGAGI (reference sequence). The CDR3 is made up of 16 amino acids. In DNA form, the CDR3 reads TGTGCCAGCAGTCACTCCGGGACGGAAAAAAACTATGGCTACACCTTC. Encoded protein: CASSHSGTEKNYGYTF.

This chain links TRBV7-3 with TRBJ1-1, with unresolved D. Germline V lookup: CDR1 SGHTA, CDR2 FQGTGA. V was trimmed by 0 bases and J by 1 base, leaving 3 bases between them. The CDR3 sequence is 13 residues long. The CDR3 DNA is TGTGCCAGCAGCTTAACGGAGAACACTGAAGCTTTCTTT. This sequence encodes CASSLTENTEAFF. Full variable domain (outside the CDR3, taken from reference TRBV7-3 and TRBJ1-1): GAGVSQTPSNKVTEKGKYVELRCDPISGHTALYWYRQSLGQGPEFLIYFQGTGAADDSGLPNDRFFAVRPEGSVSTLKIQRTERGDSAVYLCASSLTENTEAFFGQGTRLTVV.

In this sample, this clonotype turned up many times. This rearrangement joins TRBV5-1 to TRBJ1-2, with 11 bases fitting TRBD1. This CDR3 has 14 residues. Losses at the gene ends were 1 base for V and 6 bases for J; bases not matched to a gene: 2. Germline V gives CDR1 SGHRS, CDR2 YFSETQ. CDR3 bases: TGCGCCAGCAGCTTGCGGACAGGGGGCGATGGCTACACCTTC. Translated: CASSLRTGGDGYTF.

This clonotype was observed at least ten times. The chain is built from TRBV7-9 and TRBJ2-2; 8 positions match TRBD1. The CDR3 is 16 amino acids. The V and J ends lost 5 bases and 4 bases, in that order; junction bases with no gene match: 9. The germline V gene encodes CDR1 SEHNR and CDR2 FQNEAQ (reference sequence). The CDR3 DNA follows: TGTGCCAGCAGCCCGAGGACAGGGACGGTCACCGGGGAGCTGTTTTTT. Its translation is CASSPRTGTVTGELFF.

The sample holds many counts of this clonotype. The chain links TRBV19 to TRBJ2-7, with TRBD1 matching 8 bases. Germline-derived CDR1 and CDR2 are LNHDA and SQIVND (reference sequence). V was pared by 4 bases and J by 3 bases, with 8 bases of the junction left unmatched. The CDR3 consists of 15 residues. CDR3 protein: CASSRQGTKDYEQYF. CDR3 sequence (DNA): TGTGCCAGTAGTAGACAGGGGACAAAGGACTACGAGCAGTACTTC.

This clonotype was seen ten or more times. The CDR3 coding sequence is TGTGCCAGCAGCGGCCCGACTAGCGGGACAACCTACGAGCAGTACTTC. This codes for CASSGPTSGTTYEQYF. The V and J genes are TRBV7-9 and TRBJ2-7; 11 bases match TRBD2. CDR3 length: 16 amino acids. Germline CDR1 is SEHNR and CDR2 is FQNEAQ (reference sequence). After removal of 5 bases from V and 2 bases from J, the junction contained 8 bases not matched to a gene.

A note on this clonotype: Just one base apart from a much larger clone, this may be a read error. V gene TRBV9 combines with J gene TRBJ1-3, with D possibly being TRBD1 (5 bases). This CDR3 region has 15 residues. Germline V gene sequence: CDR1 SGDLS, CDR2 YYNGEE. This CDR3 is CASSAWGPLGNTTYF. DNA for the CDR3: TGTGCCAGCAGCGCATGGGGACCTCTGGGAAACACCACATATTTT.

In regard to this clonotype: The junction and the germline gene differ at one end; a read error may be behind it. This chain connects TRBV6-6 to TRBJ2-3; 10 bases fit TRBD1. CDR3 length: 17 residues. Germline V gene lookup returns CDR1 MNHNY and CDR2 SVGAGI (reference sequence). The CDR3 protein is CASSHSPGQGWTDTQYF. The DNA for the CDR3 is TGTGCCAGCAGTCACTCCCCGGGACAGGGGTGGACAGATACGCAGTATTTT.

This clonotype was detected many times. The V gene is TRBV7-6, the J gene TRBJ2-1; 7 positions agree with TRBD1. The CDR3 spans 14 residues. The germline CDR1 and CDR2 sequences are SGHVS and FNYEAQ. V lost 5 bases to trimming and J lost 10 bases; unmatched junction nucleotides: 11. The CDR3 loop reads CASSPWTGGLEQFF. CDR3 DNA: TGTGCCAGCAGCCCCTGGACAGGAGGTCTAGAGCAGTTCTTC.

Regarding this clonotype: Being one base from a much bigger clone, this may be a read error. This rearrangement joins TRBV11-3 to TRBJ2-7, with a possible D match to TRBD1 (6 bases). Trimming took 1 base from V and 5 from J, leaving 15 bases between them. The CDR3 totals 15 residues. Germline V lookup: CDR1 SGHNT, CDR2 YENEEA. The CDR3 DNA reads TGTGCCAGCAGCTTAGTCGCAGGGGCCGACGACGAGCAGTACTTC. It specifies CASSLVAGADDEQYF.

The table lists this clonotype with many counts. The rearrangement links TRBV7-3 to TRBJ2-3; no reliable D call. Germline CDR1 reads SGHTA; CDR2 reads FQGTGA. The CDR3 runs to 15 residues. V gave up 4 bases and J gave up 4 bases, with 15 bases separating them. CDR3 sequence reads: CASSSRLYRPDTQYF. In DNA, the CDR3 is TGTGCCAGCAGCTCTCGACTGTACCGGCCAGATACGCAGTATTTT. Full variable domain (remainder filled in from reference TRBV7-3 and TRBJ2-3): GAGVSQTPSNKVTEKGKYVELRCDPISGHTALYWYRQSLGQGPEFLIYFQGTGAADDSGLPNDRFFAVRPEGSVSTLKIQRTERGDSAVYLCASSSRLYRPDTQYFGPGTRLTVL.

Concerning this clonotype itself: A much more abundant neighbour one base away suggests this may be a read error. This chain connects TRBV20-1 to TRBJ2-1; maybe TRBD1 (5 bases). The germline V gene encodes CDR1 DFQATT and CDR2 SNEGSKA (reference sequence). The length of the CDR3 is 12 residues. The CDR3 here is CSARVTDNEPFF. DNA for the CDR3: TGCAGTGCTCGAGTGACAGACAATGAGCCGTTCTTC.

This clonotype was seen ten or more times. The rearrangement uses TRBV29-1 and TRBJ2-1; 8 nucleotides match TRBD2. The CDR3 is made up of 14 amino acids. Trimming cost V 6 bases and J 0 bases; bases outside gene matches: 4. Germline lookup yields CDR1 SQVTM and CDR2 ANQGSEA. The CDR3 protein is CSVASGSSYNEQFF. CDR3 DNA sequence: TGCAGCGTCGCAAGCGGGAGCTCCTACAATGAGCAGTTCTTC.

This clonotype has a handful of counts. J is TRBJ2-7 and V is TRBV3-1, with 8 positions matching TRBD2. In germline, CDR1 is LGHDT, CDR2 YNNKEL (reference sequence). Losses at the gene ends were 8 bases for V and 2 bases for J; bases not matched to a gene: 11. The CDR3 covers 15 residues. DNA of the CDR3: TGTGCCAGCGGGTCAAGACTAGCGACCACCTACGAGCAGTACTTC. Translated: CASGSRLATTYEQYF.

The chain is built from TRBV19 and TRBJ2-3; D might be TRBD1 or TRBD2, each matching 6 bases. Germline V gene sequence: CDR1 LNHDA, CDR2 SQIVND (reference sequence). Trimming left V 5 bases short and J 2 bases short, with 20 bases between. The CDR3 consists of 17 residues. CDR3 nucleotide sequence: TGTGCCAGTAGTTTCCCCCGTGGGGGGCAGTACACAGATACGCAGTATTTT. This gives the protein CASSFPRGGQYTDTQYF.

V and J are TRBV6-6 and TRBJ2-5; D uncertain. This CDR3 has 11 amino acids. Germline V gene data show CDR1 as MNHNY and CDR2 as SVGAGI (reference sequence). Trimming took off 5 bases at V and 7 bases at J, with 8 bases between the two ends. Written as DNA, the CDR3 is TGTGCCAGCAGTCCTACCGGGACCCAGTACTTC. As protein: CASSPTGTQYF.

Ten or more counts support this clonotype. The chain is built from TRBV5-1 and TRBJ2-1; no clear D. Deletions cut 0 bases from V and 1 base from J, with 8 bases between. Per germline, CDR1 SGHRS and CDR2 YFSETQ. The CDR3 totals 15 residues. This CDR3 reads CASSLAGRSYNEQFF. CDR3 in DNA: TGCGCCAGCAGCTTGGCTGGCAGGTCCTACAATGAGCAGTTCTTC.

This clonotype appeared many times. This chain uses TRBV6-5 with TRBJ1-4; TRBD1 aligns across 7 bases. The CDR3 contains 15 residues. The ends lost 4 bases at V and 8 bases at J; junction bases unmatched: 10. Germline CDR1 reads MNHEY; CDR2 reads SVGAGI. CDR3 DNA: TGTGCCAGCAGTTCTGATGACAGGGTGGGGGAAAAACTGTTTTTT. It translates to CASSSDDRVGEKLFF.

With respect to this clonotype: An end of the junction differs from the germline gene, which may be a read error. The rearrangement links TRBV7-8 to TRBJ2-5; 7 positions agree with TRBD1. This CDR3 has 15 residues. Germline values: CDR1 SGHVS, CDR2 FQNEAQ. In nucleotides, the CDR3 is TGTGCCAGCAGCTTAGTGGGGGACAGACAAGGGACCCAGCACTTC. As protein: CASSLVGDRQGTQHF.

Comment on this clonotype: It may be a read error: a sequence one base away is much more abundant. The chain links TRBV20-1 to TRBJ2-5; unclear D gene. This CDR3 comprises 11 residues. The germline V gene encodes CDR1 DFQATT and CDR2 SNEGSKA (reference sequence). CDR3: CSARALETQSF. CDR3 coding DNA: TGCAGTGCTAGAGCCCTCGAGACCCAGTCCTTC.

The chain recombines TRBV9 with TRBJ1-1; D is undetermined. Trimming removed 0 bases at V and 4 bases at J, with 13 bases between. Germline loops: CDR1 SGDLS, CDR2 YYNGEE. CDR3 length: 15 residues. CDR3 in amino acids: CASSVAEAGVTEAFF. CDR3 nucleotide sequence: TGTGCCAGCAGCGTAGCTGAGGCAGGAGTCACTGAAGCTTTCTTT.

This clonotype was counted ten times or more. The chain has TRBV19 and TRBJ2-1; D gene unclear. The CDR3 length is 13 residues. CDR1 and CDR2 (germline): LNHDA, SQIVND (reference sequence). V gave up 4 bases and J gave up 7 bases, with 11 bases separating them. CDR3 loop: CASSTRERNEQFF. DNA for the CDR3: TGTGCCAGTAGTACGCGTGAGCGAAATGAGCAGTTCTTC. The whole variable domain, remainder taken from reference TRBV19 and TRBJ2-1, is DGGITQSPKYLFRKEGQNVTLSCEQNLNHDAMYWYRQDPGQGLRLIYYSQIVNDFQKGDIAEGYSVSREKKESFPLTVTSAQKNPTAFYLCASSTRERNEQFFGPGTRLTVL.

With respect to this clonotype: Since the CDR3 does not end with the conserved phenylalanine or tryptophan, this likely comes from a read error. The limits of the CDR3 on the DNA are not certain, so only TCRdb's listed CDR3 is given. The V and J genes are TRBV4-3 and TRBJ1-6. Germline-derived CDR1 and CDR2 are LGHNA and YSLEER. The length of the CDR3 is 9 amino acids, counting both ends. The CDR3 protein is CASSPGGVA.

The V gene is TRBV6-5, the J gene TRBJ1-1, with D perhaps TRBD1 (5 bases). CDR1 is MNHEY, CDR2 SVGAGI, per germline. The CDR3 has 13 amino acids. V gave up 3 bases and J gave up 4 bases, with 9 bases separating them. CDR3 protein: CASSYGGGTEAFF. The CDR3 nucleotides are TGTGCCAGCAGTTATGGGGGGGGCACTGAAGCTTTCTTT.

This clonotype was recorded at least ten times. This chain uses TRBV20-1 with TRBJ1-2; D remains ambiguous. The V end was cut by 6 bases, the J end by 2 bases, with 7 bases between. Germline-derived CDR1 and CDR2 are DFQATT and SNEGSKA (reference sequence). This CDR3 contains 11 residues. CDR3 protein: CSAAENYGYTF. The CDR3 DNA reads as TGCAGTGCAGCCGAGAACTATGGCTACACCTTC.

This clonotype has a count of ten or more. The rearrangement uses TRBV7-9 and TRBJ2-7; 8 bases align to TRBD2. The CDR3 has 15 residues. Germline trimming cut 7 bases from V and 5 bases from J; bases unmatched to any gene: 13. Germline-derived CDR1 and CDR2 are SEHNR and FQNEAQ (reference sequence). The CDR3 DNA follows: TGTGCCAGCAACTCCCTTGGGAGCGGGAGTAACGAGCAGTACTTC. Protein: CASNSLGSGSNEQYF.